The following is a T cell receptor beta chain sequence with its context. This receptor's antigen is unknown. No base quality information exists; no much larger clone differs at one position. At diagnosis, tumor, uninvolved tumor-adjacent lung and peripheral blood were collected and then preserved as a mix of FFPE and fresh-frozen material. For TCR repertoire profiling, the blood samples were analyzed as peripheral blood mononuclear cells. The immunoSEQ Assay was used to sequence TCR beta CDR3 regions from DNA. Regarding the original processing steps: To compute T cell density, TCR beta template counts were normalized to usable DNA, which was estimated by amplifying housekeeping genes. Richness was estimated with the preseqR package, extrapolating to 400,000 templates for PBMC samples and 120,000 templates for tissue samples. Clonality was defined by subtracting Pielou's evenness from one. Differential abundance testing on productive amino-acid clonotypes, with a minimum total count of 5 and an alpha of 0.1, was used to identify tissue-enriched TCRs. The Jaccard Index and the Morisita Overlap Index were used to measure how much the repertoires overlapped between compartments. TCR beta CDR3s were clustered by GLIPH together with public tetramer-defined viral CDR3s, and at least three viral sequences plus V-gene enrichment were required for viral motifs. Held by TCRdb, this immuneACCESS table contains in-frame sequences only and omits some clones. Under half of the omission traces to an unresolved V gene where checked; the cause of the rest is unknown. That table supplies the V and J calls and clone size; D and trimming were determined from the DNA. The table for this sample lists some 56,000 clones; 86% of them were counted only once. Of the sample, approximately 5% is held by the ten largest clones.

The sample originates from a study of T cells in localized non-small cell lung cancer (dated by TCRdb to between 2020 and 2021). As for the study more broadly: T cell repertoires of about 230 early-stage NSCLC patients were analyzed, with tumors being compared against uninvolved tumor-adjacent lungs. The mean age of the NSCLC patients was roughly 70 years, with 130 or so men and 110 or so women. The cohort was made up of 200 to 250 treatment-naive NSCLC patients whose localized lung tumors had been resected.

The CDR3, cysteine through phenylalanine, is 15 amino acids long. Kept here is only the CDR3 DNA, which spans 45 bases and is read in frame from base 1. Trimming at the junction amounts to 8 bases on V and 2 bases on J, and the germline ends lie 18 bases apart. The germline V gene specifies SNHLY as CDR1 and FYNNEI as CDR2. Study-wide findings and limitations: Because the study design was exploratory, TCR variables were selected using unadjusted p-values without false-discovery rate correction. Of the top 100 tumor clones, a median of approximately 60 were detected in paired uninvolved adjacent lung; around 27 were also among that lung's top 100. Multi-region tumor sequencing was not performed, so intratumor heterogeneity could not be excluded. The highest T cell clonality was observed in uninvolved tumor-adjacent lung, where clonality exceeded that of tumor, suggesting that antigenic responses were more focused in uninvolved tumor-adjacent lung. Longer overall survival was associated with higher blood T cell density, whereas shorter survival was associated with higher adjacent-lung clonality.

This material consisted of peripheral blood, taken before any cancer treatment. This TCR was sampled from a woman aged 40-75 years with stage I lung adenocarcinoma. This chain is built from TRBV2 and TRBJ1-1, with a tentative D gene TRBD1 over 5 matching bases. The DNA sequence is as follows: TGTGCCAGCCCATTGGGGGGGTTGGTAAACACTGAAGCTTTCTTT. Its amino acids are CASPLGGLVNTEAFF.